Here is one T cell receptor beta chain with its context. Time point described: pretreatment peripheral blood. The table came from immunoSEQ multiplex PCR; TCRdb's copy has only in-frame clones and leaves some out. The sample contains around 82,000 clones, over 80% of which appear only once. V shed 5 bases, J shed 7 bases, and the junction held 12 bases outside the gene matches. The CDR3 is 14 amino acids. Germline V CDR1 and CDR2: SGHRS, YFSETQ. This specimen belongs to a study of PD-L1 blockade in urothelial cancer. This TCR was sampled from a man aged 55-75 years with urothelial cancer. The rearrangement joins TRBV5-1 to TRBJ2-7; the match to TRBD1 covers 7 bases. The starting material was PBMCs, obtained around atezolizumab (anti-PD-L1) treatment. CDR3 in amino acids: CASSRQGEGGEQYF. DNA of the CDR3: TGCGCCAGCAGTAGACAGGGCGAGGGTGGGGAGCAGTACTTC.